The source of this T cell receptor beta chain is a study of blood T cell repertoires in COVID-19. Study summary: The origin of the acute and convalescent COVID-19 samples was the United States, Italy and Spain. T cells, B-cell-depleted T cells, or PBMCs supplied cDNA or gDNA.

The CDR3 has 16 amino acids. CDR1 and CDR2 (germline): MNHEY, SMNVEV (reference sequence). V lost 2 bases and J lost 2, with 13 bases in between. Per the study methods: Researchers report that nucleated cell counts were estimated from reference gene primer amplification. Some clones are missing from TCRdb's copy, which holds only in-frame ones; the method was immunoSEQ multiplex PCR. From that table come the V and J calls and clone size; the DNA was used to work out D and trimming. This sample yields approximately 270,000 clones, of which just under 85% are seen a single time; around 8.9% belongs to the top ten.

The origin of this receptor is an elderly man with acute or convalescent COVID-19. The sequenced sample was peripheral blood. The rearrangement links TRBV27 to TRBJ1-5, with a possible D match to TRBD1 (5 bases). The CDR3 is CASSLGAGKGNQPQHF. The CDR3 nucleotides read TGTGCCAGCAGTTTAGGGGCAGGCAAGGGCAATCAGCCCCAGCATTTT.